These 2 T cell receptor beta chains were all obtained from the same sample, sequenced in a study of blood T cell repertoires in COVID-19. The repertoire was sequenced with immunoSEQ multiplex PCR; TCRdb's copy has only in-frame clones and lacks some. Among 250,000 or so clones listed, 91% were seen once. The sequenced material came from PBMCs or T cells enriched from blood (not recorded which). These TCRs come from a man aged 35 to 55 who had been exposed to COVID-19.

The V call is TRBV5-1, the J call TRBJ2-1, with 10 bases identical to TRBD1. CDR1 is SGHRS and CDR2 is YFSETQ in the germline V gene. The trim removed 4 bases at V and 4 bases at J, leaving 5 bases unmatched. The CDR3 spans 15 residues. The CDR3 coding sequence is TGCGCCAGCAGCCCCGGGACAGGGGTTTACAATGAGCAGTTCTTC. This sequence encodes CASSPGTGVYNEQFF. The full variable domain, in which reference TRBV5-1 and TRBJ2-1 provide the parts outside the CDR3, is KAGVTQTPRYLIKTRGQQVTLSCSPISGHRSVSWYQQTPGQGLQFLFEYFSETQRNKGNFPGRFSGRQFSNSRSEMNVSTLELGDSALYLCASSPGTGVYNEQFFGPGTRLTVL.

V usage is TRBV9 and J usage is TRBJ1-5; D possibly corresponds to TRBD1 (6 bases). This CDR3 contains 13 residues. Trimming removed 2 bases from V and 4 bases from J, with 7 bases in between. The germline V gene encodes CDR1 SGDLS and CDR2 YYNGEE. CDR3 in DNA: TGTGCCAGCAGCGTGGGACATAATCAGCCCCAGCATTTT. It yields the protein CASSVGHNQPQHF.